These 22 T cell receptor beta chains share one sample of origin, sequenced in a study of T-cell memory formation after mild COVID-19 (dated by TCRdb to about 2021). The library came from 5' RACE. TCRdb shows the sequencer as Illumina NovaSeq 6000. TCRdb trimmed the raw reads at Q25, called clones with MiXCR and kept productive beta chains. CDR3 protein duplicates are merged, each entry listing the most common genes and DNA. In all, the sample holds 90,000 to 120,000 distinct CDR3 sequences, and roughly 11% of those were seen once. Clones ranked in the top ten supply more than 35% of the sample. Sequenced: PBMCs or a T cell subset sorted from them (not recorded which). These receptors originate from a young man who had mild COVID-19 (a few samples of this study predate the infection). The sample titles of this study are shuffled in the database, so cell type and time point are left out; the donor was told from shared clones.

This clonotype was seen a handful of times. The CDR3 reads CASTPFLAGSYEQYF. The CDR3 nucleotides are TGTGCCAGCACCCCGTTTCTGGCAGGTTCCTACGAGCAGTACTTC. The chain is built from TRBV7-9 and TRBJ2-7; D gene unclear. V lost 7 bases, J lost 1 base, and 17 bases lay in between. The CDR3 is 15 residues long. The germline gives CDR1 SEHNR, CDR2 FQNEAQ (reference sequence).

The rearrangement links TRBV24-1 to TRBJ2-7; D possibly uses TRBD1 or TRBD2 (5 bases each). V lost 0 bases, J lost 7 bases, and 9 bases lay in between. CDR1 KGHDR and CDR2 SFDVKD come from the germline V gene. The CDR3 runs to 13 residues. The CDR3 sequence is CATSDLGGEEQYV. The CDR3 region has the DNA TGTGCCACCAGTGATTTGGGGGGTGAAGAGCAGTACGTC.

In its sample, this clonotype was seen a few times. This CDR3 reads CSVESIQNTEAFF. The CDR3 coding sequence is TGCAGCGTTGAGAGCATCCAGAACACTGAAGCTTTCTTT. The chain recombines TRBV29-1 with TRBJ1-1; D is unclear. This CDR3 contains 13 residues. Trimming left V 3 bases short and J 1 base short, with 9 bases between. Germline V gene lookup returns CDR1 SQVTM and CDR2 ANQGSEA.

This clonotype was detected only once. The chain carries TRBV5-1 and TRBJ1-1; D not certain. Trimming removed 2 bases at V and 1 base at J, with 9 bases between. There are 14 residues in the CDR3. Germline V lookup: CDR1 SGHRS, CDR2 YFSETQ. The CDR3 sequence: CASSFRWGNTEAFF. The DNA for the CDR3 is TGCGCCAGCAGCTTTAGATGGGGGAACACTGAAGCTTTCTTT.

This clonotype was detected only a few times. This chain links TRBV7-2 with TRBJ2-7, with a possible D match to TRBD2 (5 bases). Germline CDR1 and CDR2: SGHTA and FQGNSA. Trimming took off 4 bases at V and 5 bases at J, with 9 bases between the two ends. CDR3 size: 12 residues. This CDR3 is CASSSLGDEQYF. CDR3 sequence (DNA): TGTGCCAGCAGCTCTCTCGGGGACGAGCAGTACTTC.

This clonotype has a handful of counts. The gene calls are TRBV27 and TRBJ2-2; weak D call: TRBD2 (5 bases). CDR1 is MNHEY, CDR2 SMNVEV, per germline (reference sequence). The CDR3 totals 12 residues. The V and J ends lost 6 bases and 6 bases respectively, with 8 bases between them. CDR3 coding DNA: TGTGCCAGCAGACTAGTCGCCGGGGAGCTGTTTTTT. It yields the protein CASRLVAGELFF.

Ten or more counts support this clonotype. The CDR3 loop is CASSLVDGGRQFF. The CDR3 nucleotides read TGTGCCAGCAGCTTAGTCGACGGGGGGCGGCAGTTCTTC. The V call is TRBV11-2, the J call TRBJ2-1; D perhaps matches TRBD2 (7 bases). V shed 1 base and J shed 12 bases, with 13 bases lying between them. This CDR3 is built from 13 residues. Germline V gives CDR1 SGHAT, CDR2 FQNNGV.

This clonotype was seen many times. The chain joins TRBV5-1 to TRBJ2-1; tentative D call: TRBD2 (6 bases). This CDR3 is 16 amino acids long. V lost 0 bases to trimming and J lost 4 bases, with 14 bases between them. CDR1 and CDR2 (germline): SGHRS, YFSETQ. The CDR3 reads CASSLGRGLIYNEQFF. In DNA form, the CDR3 reads TGCGCCAGCAGCTTGGGGCGGGGACTGATATACAATGAGCAGTTCTTC.

J is TRBJ2-6 and V is TRBV6-5; possible D gene TRBD2, 7 bases. The V gene's germline CDR1 is MNHEY and CDR2 SVGAGI. The V gene lost 10 bases and the J gene lost 3 bases, with 19 bases spanning the gap. The CDR3 loop spans 16 amino acids. The CDR3 DNA reads TGTGCCACTCACGTCGGGGGGCGAAGTGGGGCCAACGTCCTGACTTTC. Translating gives CATHVGGRSGANVLTF.

This clonotype was seen at least ten times. This rearrangement joins TRBV5-1 to TRBJ2-1, with 10 bases that match TRBD2. The CDR3 totals 15 residues. Trimming at V came to 0 bases and at J to 6 bases, leaving 3 bases not matched to a gene. Germline CDR1 is SGHRS and CDR2 is YFSETQ. Written as DNA, the CDR3 is TGCGCCAGCAGCTTGGTAGCGGGGGGCCTCAATGAGCAGTTCTTC. This encodes CASSLVAGGLNEQFF.

This clonotype has a handful of counts. This chain joins TRBV5-1 and TRBJ2-7; tentatively, D is TRBD1 (6 bases). From germline, CDR1 is SGHRS and CDR2 YFSETQ. Trimming shortened V by 4 bases and J by 4 bases, and 12 bases separated the two germline ends. The CDR3 covers 13 residues. This chain's CDR3 is CASSDRPSYEQYF. The CDR3 region has the DNA TGCGCCAGCAGCGACAGGCCCTCTTACGAGCAGTACTTC.

The rearrangement joins TRBV7-3 to TRBJ1-2; no reliable D call. This CDR3 spans 15 amino acids. Germline CDR1 is SGHTA and CDR2 is FQGTGA. The ends were cut back, 4 bases at V and 4 bases at J, with 16 bases in the middle. The DNA of the CDR3 is TGTGCCAGCAGCTCAAGAAACGCAGGAATCTATGGCTACACCTTC. Translating gives CASSSRNAGIYGYTF. Drawing the rest from reference TRBV7-3 and TRBJ1-2, the complete variable domain is GAGVSQTPSNKVTEKGKYVELRCDPISGHTALYWYRQSLGQGPEFLIYFQGTGAADDSGLPNDRFFAVRPEGSVSTLKIQRTERGDSAVYLCASSSRNAGIYGYTFGSGTRLTVV.

The chain couples TRBV27 to TRBJ1-6; D is unresolved. CDR3 size: 13 residues. The V gene lost 11 bases and the J gene lost 4 bases, with 12 bases spanning the gap. The germline V gene has CDR1 MNHEY and CDR2 SMNVEV (reference sequence). The CDR3 loop is CAVSRRYNSPLHF. CDR3 DNA: TGTGCCGTCTCGCGGAGGTATAATTCACCCCTCCACTTT.

The rearrangement links TRBV4-1 to TRBJ2-2; 9 bases fit TRBD2. The trim removed 5 bases at V and 1 base at J, leaving 11 bases unmatched. Germline assignment: CDR1 MGHRA and CDR2 YSYEKL. This CDR3 is built from 18 residues. The CDR3 DNA reads TGCGCCAGCAGCAGAGCGGGGGGCGGATCCATGAACACCGGGGAGCTGTTTTTT. As protein: CASSRAGGGSMNTGELFF.

The J gene is TRBJ2-5, the V gene TRBV7-3; 8 nucleotides line up with TRBD2. Germline V lookup: CDR1 SGHTA, CDR2 FQGTGA. The CDR3 has 13 amino acids. V lost 5 bases and J lost 5; bases outside the gene matches: 4. CDR3 coding DNA: TGTGCCAGCAGCCTGACTAGCGATGAGACCCAGTACTTC. Its translation is CASSLTSDETQYF.

This clonotype was seen a few times. The chain employs TRBV15 and TRBJ1-5, with unresolved D. Trimming pared 3 bases from V and 5 bases from J, leaving 5 bases between. The CDR3 runs to 12 residues. Germline V gives CDR1 LNHNV, CDR2 YYDKDF (reference sequence). The CDR3 nucleotides are TGTGCCACCAGCAGCCTTTATCAGCCCCAGCATTTT. Amino acid sequence: CATSSLYQPQHF.

The chain recombines TRBV6-2 or TRBV6-3 with TRBJ2-2; either TRBD1 or TRBD2 may fit D (5 bases each). CDR3 length equals 14 residues. Germline V gives CDR1 MNHEY, CDR2 SVGEGT. Between the trimmed V and J ends, which lost 7 bases and 2 bases, there was a span of 11 bases. This CDR3 is CASTGGLNTGELFF. The CDR3 region has the DNA TGTGCCAGCACTGGGGGATTAAACACCGGGGAGCTGTTTTTT.

The V gene is TRBV4-3, the J gene TRBJ1-2; no reliable D call. Germline V gives CDR1 LGHNA, CDR2 YSLEER. V lost 4 bases, J lost 1 base, and 10 bases lay in between. This CDR3 spans 14 amino acids. The CDR3 here is CASSPTTGNYGYTF. The CDR3 DNA reads as TGCGCCAGCAGCCCTACGACCGGTAACTATGGCTACACCTTC.

This clonotype occurred a few times. V gene TRBV7-9 combines with J gene TRBJ1-5; possible D gene TRBD1, 5 bases. This CDR3 comprises 16 residues. Germline CDR1 and CDR2: SEHNR and FQNEAQ (reference sequence). The V end lost 5 bases, the J end lost 0 bases, and 14 bases lay between the germline ends. CDR3 bases: TGTGCCAGCAGCATGGGGCTGGGCAATAGCAATCAGCCCCAGCATTTT. This codes for CASSMGLGNSNQPQHF.

The chain recombines TRBV12-3 or TRBV12-4 with TRBJ2-7; D may be TRBD1 (8 bases). CDR3 length equals 18 residues. Deletions cut 7 bases from V and 0 bases from J, with 25 bases between. CDR3 nucleotides: TGTGCCAGCACTCCCGAGCGGGGAGGGACAGGCGCCTCCTACGAGCAGTACTTC. This encodes CASTPERGGTGASYEQYF.

This clonotype appeared many times. The chain joins TRBV7-6 to TRBJ2-1, with TRBD1 matching over 7 bases. Germline CDR1 and CDR2: SGHVS and FNYEAQ. The CDR3 spans 15 residues. V lost 2 bases, J lost 6 bases, and 7 bases stayed unmatched. This chain's CDR3 is CASSLNRGPGNEQFF. Written as DNA, the CDR3 is TGTGCCAGCAGCTTAAACAGGGGTCCAGGCAATGAGCAGTTCTTC.

In its sample, this clonotype was seen many times. This sequence joins TRBV6-2 or TRBV6-3 and TRBJ2-7, with 8 positions matching TRBD1. Per the germline V gene, CDR1 is MNHEY and CDR2 is SVGEGT. J lost 5 bases, V lost 4 bases, and 4 bases had no gene match. This CDR3 is built from 13 residues. CDR3 nucleotide sequence: TGTGCCAGCAGTTGGACAGGGATCCACGAGCAGTACTTC. Translation: CASSWTGIHEQYF.